This T cell receptor beta chain was found in a study of molecular identifiers for immune sequencing clone quantification. There are 14 residues in the CDR3. The V gene lost 3 bases and the J gene lost 0 bases, with 8 bases spanning the gap. Naive CD8 T cells were sorted as CD8+CD4-CCR7+CD45RA+. This clonotype occurred many times. Bulk libraries came from a prior protocol with listed TCR primers. TCRdb reprocessed the PCR reads via MiXCR and lists one record per CDR3 protein. This sample has approximately 93,000 distinct CDR3 sequences, with around a quarter found just once. This sequence originates from a human donor in good health. Some libraries in this study had Jurkat cell RNA spiked in. The J gene is TRBJ1-1, the V gene TRBV12-3 or TRBV12-4, with unresolved D. Sequencing used naive CD8+ T cells from blood, with Jurkat cell RNA spiked in. Stated subset: FACS-sorted CD8+CD4-CCR7+CD45RA+ naive T cells. In nucleotides, the CDR3 is TGTGCCAGCAGTTTTGTCAGACTGAACACTGAAGCTTTCTTT. Protein: CASSFVRLNTEAFF.